This T cell receptor beta chain was sequenced during a study of T cell responses to AZD1222 COVID-19 vaccine. Profiled with immunoSEQ multiplex PCR; TCRdb holds only in-frame clones, not every one. The data contain around 120,000 clones, about 90% of them singletons. V was trimmed by 11 bases and J by 0 bases, leaving 12 bases between them. The CDR3 extends over 13 amino acids. Germline CDR1 and CDR2: MNHEY and SVGAGI. The clonotype comes from an adult who received the AZD1222 COVID-19 vaccine. V usage is TRBV6-5 and J usage is TRBJ2-3, with D tentatively TRBD2 (6 bases). The specimen comprised peripheral blood, sampled 28 days after the second AZD1222 dose. The CDR3 spells CAGKRVSTDTQYF. The CDR3 DNA is TGTGCCGGCAAGCGGGTGAGCACAGATACGCAGTATTTT.